Given below is one TCR beta chain in context. Its antigen remains unidentified. TCRdb fed the RT-PCR reads into MiXCR, producing one record per CDR3 protein. The sample consists of about 780,000 distinct CDR3 sequences, 18% of them appearing once. These data belong to a study of response to subunit inactivated influenza vaccine. Whole-study results and caveats: Researchers suggested that each seasonal influenza vaccination recruits few new T cells.

Trimming cost V 4 bases and J 4 bases, with 21 bases left between them. The length of the CDR3 is 16 residues. CDR1 is SGHRS, CDR2 YFSETQ, per germline. The chain recombines TRBV5-1 with TRBJ2-7; D is unclear. This sequence originates from a man aged 45-65 years who received an inactivated influenza vaccine. Sequencing was performed on PBMCs from blood, taken approximately 5 days after vaccination. CDR3 protein: CASSGAQRRGKYEQYF. In DNA form, the CDR3 reads TGCGCCAGCAGCGGCGCTCAACGGAGAGGAAAATACGAGCAGTACTTC.